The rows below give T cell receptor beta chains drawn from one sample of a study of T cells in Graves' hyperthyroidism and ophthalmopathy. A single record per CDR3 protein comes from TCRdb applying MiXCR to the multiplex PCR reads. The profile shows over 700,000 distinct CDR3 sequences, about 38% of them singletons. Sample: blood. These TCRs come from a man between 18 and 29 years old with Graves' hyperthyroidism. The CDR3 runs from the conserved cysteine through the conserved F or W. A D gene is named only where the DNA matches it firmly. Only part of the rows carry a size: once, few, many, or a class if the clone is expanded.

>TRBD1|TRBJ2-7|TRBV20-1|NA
CSATSGTGAYEQYF
TGCAGTGCTACTTCCGGGACAGGGGCCTACGAGCAGTACTTC
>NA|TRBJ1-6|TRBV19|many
CASSISREDSPLHF
TGTGCCAGTAGTATATCCAGGGAGGACTCACCCCTCCACTTT
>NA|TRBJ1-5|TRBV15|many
CATSRDRNGGQPQHF
TGTGCCACCAGCAGAGATCGAAACGGGGGGCAGCCCCAGCATTTT
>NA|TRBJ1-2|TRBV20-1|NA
CSAPGTPYGYTF
TGCAGTGCCCCAGGGACTCCATATGGCTACACCTTC
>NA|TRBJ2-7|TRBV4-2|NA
CASSQEGTGDEQYF
TGTGCCAGCAGCCAGGAGGGTACCGGCGACGAGCAGTACTTC
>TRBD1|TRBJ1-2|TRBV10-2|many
CASSTDRGAENPNYGYTF
TGCGCCAGCAGTACTGACAGGGGCGCAGAGAATCCAAACTATGGCTACACCTTC
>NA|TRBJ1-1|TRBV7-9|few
CASTPVFGGTEAFF
TGTGCCAGCACCCCCGTTTTCGGGGGCACTGAAGCTTTCTTT
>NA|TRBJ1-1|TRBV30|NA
CAVETEKNTEAFF
TGTGCCGTCGAAACAGAGAAGAACACTGAAGCTTTCTTT
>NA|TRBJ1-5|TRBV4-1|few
CASSQVEPNQPQHF
TGCGCCAGCAGCCAAGTGGAACCTAATCAGCCCCAGCATTTT
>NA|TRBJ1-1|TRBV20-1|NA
CSARGLSSREAFF
TGCAGTGCTAGAGGCCTCTCGTCCCGGGAAGCTTTCTTT
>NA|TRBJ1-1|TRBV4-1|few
CASSQDGDKGTEAFF
TGCGCCAGCAGCCAAGATGGGGACAAGGGCACTGAAGCTTTCTTT
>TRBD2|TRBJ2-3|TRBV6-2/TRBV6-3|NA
CASSSERGEADTQYF
TGTGCCAGCAGTTCCGAGCGGGGGGAAGCAGATACGCAGTATTTT
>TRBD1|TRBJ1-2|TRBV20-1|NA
CSAFPTGTGRTYGYTF
TGCAGTGCTTTTCCAACCGGGACAGGAAGAACCTATGGCTACACCTTC
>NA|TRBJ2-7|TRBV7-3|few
CASSFGGGGGGQQYF
TGTGCCAGCAGCTTTGGGGGGGGTGGAGGGGGTCAGCAGTACTTC
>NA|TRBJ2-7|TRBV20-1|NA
CSARVDTYNEQYF
TGCAGTGCTAGAGTAGACACCTACAATGAGCAGTACTTC
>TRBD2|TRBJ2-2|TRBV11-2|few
CASTYRSGGASGELFF
TGTGCCAGCACCTACCGTAGCGGGGGGGCGTCCGGGGAGCTGTTTTTT
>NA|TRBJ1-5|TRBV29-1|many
CSVGPGTNQPQHF
TGCAGCGTGGGTCCAGGGACGAATCAGCCCCAGCATTTT
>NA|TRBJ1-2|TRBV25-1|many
CASSDRPGDNGYTF
TGTGCCAGCAGTGACCGGCCAGGGGATAATGGCTACACCTTC
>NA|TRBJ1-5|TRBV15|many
CATSRLNGMLNQPQHF
TGTGCCACCAGCAGGTTGAACGGCATGCTGAATCAGCCCCAGCATTTT
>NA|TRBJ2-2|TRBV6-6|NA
CAARGDGELFF
TGTGCCGCGCGAGGGGACGGGGAGCTGTTTTTT
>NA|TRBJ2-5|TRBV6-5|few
CASSRRYQETQYF
TGTGCCAGCAGTCGACGATACCAAGAGACCCAGTACTTC
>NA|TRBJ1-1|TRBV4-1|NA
CASSEVRGTEAFF
TGCGCCAGCAGCGAGGTCCGGGGGACTGAAGCTTTCTTT
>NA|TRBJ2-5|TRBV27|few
CASSLAGQKTQYF
TGTGCCAGCAGTTTGGCAGGGCAAAAGACCCAGTACTTC